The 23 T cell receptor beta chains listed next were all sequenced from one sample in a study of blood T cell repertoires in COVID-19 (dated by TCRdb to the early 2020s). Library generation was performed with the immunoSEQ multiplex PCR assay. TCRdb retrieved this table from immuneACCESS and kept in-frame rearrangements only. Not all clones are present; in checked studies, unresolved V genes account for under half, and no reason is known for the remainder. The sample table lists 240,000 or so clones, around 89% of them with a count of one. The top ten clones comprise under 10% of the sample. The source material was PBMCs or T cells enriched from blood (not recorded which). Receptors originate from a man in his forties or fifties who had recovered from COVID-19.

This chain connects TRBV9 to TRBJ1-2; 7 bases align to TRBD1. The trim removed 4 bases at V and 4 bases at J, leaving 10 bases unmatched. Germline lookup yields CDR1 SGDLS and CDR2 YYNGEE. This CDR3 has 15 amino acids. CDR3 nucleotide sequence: TGTGCCAGCAGCTCGACAGGGAAGTGGGGCTATGGCTACACCTTC. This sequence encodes CASSSTGKWGYGYTF.

CDR3 coding DNA: TGTGCCAGCAGCCCTCTAGCGGGAGGGGGAAGGAATGAGCAGTTCTTC. This gives the protein CASSPLAGGGRNEQFF. The V call is TRBV7-3, the J call TRBJ2-1, with 12 nucleotides matching TRBD2. Germline V CDR1 and CDR2: SGHTA, FQGTGA. V lost 5 bases to trimming and J lost 7 bases; unmatched junction nucleotides: 9. CDR3 length: 16 amino acids.

DNA for the CDR3: TGTGCCAGCAGTCCCCAAAGACAGGGCGACTTTGGCGGGACGCAGTATTTT. The encoded protein is CASSPQRQGDFGGTQYF. V usage is TRBV11-2 and J usage is TRBJ2-3, with 7 bases that match TRBD1. With 6 bases clipped from V and 9 bases from J, the junction kept 21 bases outside the gene matches. Germline V gene sequence: CDR1 SGHAT, CDR2 FQNNGV. There are 17 residues in the CDR3.

CDR3 residues: CASSLSREFREKLFF. The CDR3 nucleotides read TGTGCCAGCAGCTTATCCAGGGAATTTCGTGAAAAACTGTTTTTT. This rearrangement joins TRBV7-8 to TRBJ1-4, with a possible D match to TRBD1 (5 bases). This CDR3 region has 15 residues. Germline V gene data show CDR1 as SGHVS and CDR2 as FQNEAQ. The V and J ends lost 2 bases and 7 bases respectively, with 14 bases between them.

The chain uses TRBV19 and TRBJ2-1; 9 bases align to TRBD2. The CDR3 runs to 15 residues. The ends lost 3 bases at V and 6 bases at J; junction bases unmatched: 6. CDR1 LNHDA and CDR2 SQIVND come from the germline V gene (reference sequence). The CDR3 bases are TGTGCCAGTAGTATCGCTAGCGGGGAGACCAATGAGCAGTTCTTC. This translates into CASSIASGETNEQFF.

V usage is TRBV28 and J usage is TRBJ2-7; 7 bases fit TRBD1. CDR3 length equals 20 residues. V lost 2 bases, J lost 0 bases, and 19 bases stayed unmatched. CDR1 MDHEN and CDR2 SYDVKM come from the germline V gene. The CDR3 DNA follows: TGTGCCAGCAGTTTACCCCGGACAGGTCTACTCCCGAGGGGCTCCTACGAGCAGTACTTC. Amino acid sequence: CASSLPRTGLLPRGSYEQYF. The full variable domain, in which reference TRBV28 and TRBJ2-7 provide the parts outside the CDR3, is DVKVTQSSRYLVKRTGEKVFLECVQDMDHENMFWYRQDPGLGLRLIYFSYDVKMKEKGDIPEGYSVSREKKERFSLILESASTNQTSMYLCASSLPRTGLLPRGSYEQYFGPGTRLTVT.

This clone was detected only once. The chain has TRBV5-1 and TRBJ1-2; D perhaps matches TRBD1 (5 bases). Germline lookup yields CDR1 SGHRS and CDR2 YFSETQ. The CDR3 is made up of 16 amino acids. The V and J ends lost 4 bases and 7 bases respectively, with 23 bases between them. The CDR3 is CASSPPGGRRGSGYTF. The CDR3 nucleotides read TGCGCCAGCAGCCCCCCGGGGGGACGGCGTGGATCTGGCTACACCTTC.

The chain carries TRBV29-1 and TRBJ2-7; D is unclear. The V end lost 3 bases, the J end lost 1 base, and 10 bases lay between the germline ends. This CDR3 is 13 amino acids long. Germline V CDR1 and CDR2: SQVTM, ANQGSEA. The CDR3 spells CSVDESDSYEQYF. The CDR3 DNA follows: TGCAGCGTTGATGAGTCTGATTCCTACGAGCAGTACTTC.

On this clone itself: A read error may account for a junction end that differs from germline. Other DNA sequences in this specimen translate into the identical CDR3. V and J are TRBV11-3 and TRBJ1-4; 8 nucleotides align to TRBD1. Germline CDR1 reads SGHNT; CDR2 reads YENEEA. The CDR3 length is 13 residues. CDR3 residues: CASSRDRNEKLFF. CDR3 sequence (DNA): TGTGCCAGCAGCCGGGACAGGAATGAAAAATTGTTTTTT.

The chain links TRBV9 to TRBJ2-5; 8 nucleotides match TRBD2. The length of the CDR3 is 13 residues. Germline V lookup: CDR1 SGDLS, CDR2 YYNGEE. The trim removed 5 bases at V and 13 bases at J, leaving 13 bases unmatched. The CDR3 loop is CASRGDEGTSLYF. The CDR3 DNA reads TGTGCCAGCAGGGGAGACGAGGGGACTAGTCTGTACTTC. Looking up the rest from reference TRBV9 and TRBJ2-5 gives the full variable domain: DSGVTQTPKHLITATGQRVTLRCSPRSGDLSVYWYQQSLDQGLQFLIQYYNGEERAKGNILERFSAQQFPDLHSELNLSSLELGDSALYFCASRGDEGTSLYFGPGTRLLVL.

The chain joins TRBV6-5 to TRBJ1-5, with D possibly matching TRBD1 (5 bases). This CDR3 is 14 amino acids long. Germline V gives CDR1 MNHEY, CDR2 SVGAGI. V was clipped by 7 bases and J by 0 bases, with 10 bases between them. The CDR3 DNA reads TGTGCCAGCACCAAAACAGGTAGCAATCAGCCCCAGCATTTT. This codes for CASTKTGSNQPQHF.

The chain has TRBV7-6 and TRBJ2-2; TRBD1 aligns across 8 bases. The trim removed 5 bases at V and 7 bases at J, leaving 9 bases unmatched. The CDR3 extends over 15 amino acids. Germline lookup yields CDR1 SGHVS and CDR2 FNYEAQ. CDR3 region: CASSARTGLGGELFF. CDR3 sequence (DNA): TGTGCCAGCAGCGCCCGGACAGGGTTGGGCGGGGAGCTGTTTTTT.

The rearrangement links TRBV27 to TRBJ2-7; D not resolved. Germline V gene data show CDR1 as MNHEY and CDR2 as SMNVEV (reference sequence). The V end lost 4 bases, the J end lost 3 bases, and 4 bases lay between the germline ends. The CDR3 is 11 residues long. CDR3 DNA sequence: TGTGCCAGCAGTTCCTACTACGAGCAGTACTTC. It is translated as CASSSYYEQYF.

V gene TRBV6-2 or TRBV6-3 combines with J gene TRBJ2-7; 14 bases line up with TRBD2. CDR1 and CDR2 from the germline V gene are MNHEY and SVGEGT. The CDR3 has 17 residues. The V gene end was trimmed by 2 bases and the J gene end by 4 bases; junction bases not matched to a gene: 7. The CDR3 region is CASSYPRTSGGPYEQYF. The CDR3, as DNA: TGTGCCAGCAGTTACCCGAGGACTAGCGGGGGGCCGTACGAGCAGTACTTC.

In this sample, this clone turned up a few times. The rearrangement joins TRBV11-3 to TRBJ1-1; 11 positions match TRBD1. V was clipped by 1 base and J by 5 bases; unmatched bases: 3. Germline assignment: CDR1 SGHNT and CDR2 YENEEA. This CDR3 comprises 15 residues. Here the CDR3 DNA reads TGTGCCAGCAGCTTAGGGGGACAGGGGGTGACTGAAGCTTTCTTT. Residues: CASSLGGQGVTEAFF. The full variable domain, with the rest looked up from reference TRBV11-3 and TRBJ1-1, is EAGVVQSPRYKIIEKKQPVAFWCNPISGHNTLYWYLQNLGQGPELLIRYENEEAVDDSQLPKDRFSAERLKGVDSTLKIQPAELGDSAVYLCASSLGGQGVTEAFFGQGTRLTVV.

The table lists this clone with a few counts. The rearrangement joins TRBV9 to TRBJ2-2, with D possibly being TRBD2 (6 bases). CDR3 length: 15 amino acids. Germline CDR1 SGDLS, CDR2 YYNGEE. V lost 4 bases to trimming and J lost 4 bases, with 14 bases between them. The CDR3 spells CASSPRDFSTGELFF. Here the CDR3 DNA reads TGTGCCAGCAGCCCACGGGACTTCTCCACCGGGGAGCTGTTTTTT.

The CDR3 DNA reads TGTGCCAGCAGTATGACAGCTAACCCCACAGATACGCAGTATTTT. Its protein product is CASSMTANPTDTQYF. The rearrangement uses TRBV28 and TRBJ2-3; maybe TRBD1 (5 bases). The CDR3 runs 15 residues. Trimming left V 5 bases short and J 2 bases short, with 14 bases between. Looked up from germline, CDR1 is MDHEN and CDR2 is SYDVKM.

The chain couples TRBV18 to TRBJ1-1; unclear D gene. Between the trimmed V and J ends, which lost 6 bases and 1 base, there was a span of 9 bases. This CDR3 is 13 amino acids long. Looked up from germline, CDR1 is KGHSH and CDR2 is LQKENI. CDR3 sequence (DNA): TGTGCCAGCTCCCGGGGAAAGAACACTGAAGCTTTCTTT. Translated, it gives CASSRGKNTEAFF.

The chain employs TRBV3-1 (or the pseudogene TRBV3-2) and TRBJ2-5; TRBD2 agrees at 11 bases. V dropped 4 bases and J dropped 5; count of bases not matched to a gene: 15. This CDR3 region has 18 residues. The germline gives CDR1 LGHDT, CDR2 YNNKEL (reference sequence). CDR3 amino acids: CASSPQWGLAGGVETQYF. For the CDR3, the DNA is TGTGCCAGCAGCCCCCAATGGGGGCTAGCGGGGGGCGTGGAGACCCAGTACTTC.

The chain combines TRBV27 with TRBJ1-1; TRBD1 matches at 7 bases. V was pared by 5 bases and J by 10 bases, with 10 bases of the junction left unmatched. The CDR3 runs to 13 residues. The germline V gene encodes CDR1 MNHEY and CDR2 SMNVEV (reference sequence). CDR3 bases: TGTGCCAGCAGTATCGACAGGGAATCGTTAGCTTTCTTT. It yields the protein CASSIDRESLAFF.

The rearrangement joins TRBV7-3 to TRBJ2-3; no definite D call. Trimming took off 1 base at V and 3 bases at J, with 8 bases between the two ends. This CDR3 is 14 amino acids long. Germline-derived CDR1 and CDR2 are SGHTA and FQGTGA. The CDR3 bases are TGTGCCAGCAGCTTAAACGTCGGTACAGATACGCAGTATTTT. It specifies CASSLNVGTDTQYF.

The CDR3 reads CASSGSRGNYGYTF. In DNA, the CDR3 is TGTGCCAGCAGTGGGTCCAGGGGTAACTATGGCTACACCTTC. The genes are TRBV25-1 and TRBJ1-2, with D possibly being TRBD1 (6 bases). The germline CDR1 and CDR2 sequences are MGHDK and SYGVNS. CDR3 length: 14 residues. V gave up 4 bases and J gave up 1 base, with 10 bases separating them.

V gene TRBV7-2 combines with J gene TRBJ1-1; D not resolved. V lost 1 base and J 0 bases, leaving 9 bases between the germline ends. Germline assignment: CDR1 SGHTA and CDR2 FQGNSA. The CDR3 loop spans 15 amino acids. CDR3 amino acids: CASSLDRAVNTEAFF. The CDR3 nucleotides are TGTGCCAGCAGCTTAGATCGAGCGGTGAACACTGAAGCTTTCTTT.